This is a list of T cell receptor beta chains from one sample in a study of blood T cell repertoires in COVID-19. TCRdb keeps only in-frame clones here, not all; method: immunoSEQ multiplex PCR. The sample holds hundreds of thousands of clones, about 88% seen once. Sequenced input: peripheral blood. All receptors derive from a man between 65 and 85 years old with acute or convalescent COVID-19. The CDR3 runs from the conserved cysteine through the conserved F or W. D genes are given only for firm matches. Expanded clones get a size class; other rows say once, few or many, or leave the size out.

cdr3_length: 16
v_call: TRBV5-1
j_call: TRBJ1-4
clone_size: .
d_call: TRBD1
cdr3_nt: TGCGCCAGCAGCCCGGGACAGGGGGGAATCGATGAAAAACTGTTTTTT
cdr3_aa: CASSPGQGGIDEKLFF

cdr3_length: 18
v_call: TRBV4-3
j_call: TRBJ2-2
clone_size: few
d_call: TRBD2
cdr3_nt: TGCGCCAGCAGCCAAGAAGGGCCGCTAGCGGCCGGATCCGGGGAGCTGTTTTTT
cdr3_aa: CASSQEGPLAAGSGELFF

cdr3_length: 14
v_call: TRBV18
j_call: TRBJ2-7
clone_size: once
d_call: TRBD1
cdr3_nt: TGTGCCAGCTCCCAGGGACAGGGGGCTAGCGAGCAGTACTTC
cdr3_aa: CASSQGQGASEQYF

cdr3_length: 15
v_call: TRBV3-1/TRBV3-2
j_call: TRBJ1-2
clone_size: few
d_call: .
cdr3_nt: TGTGCCAGCAGCCAAGCCGGACGGAGGGGATATGGCTACACCTTC
cdr3_aa: CASSQAGRRGYGYTF

cdr3_length: 16
v_call: TRBV6-5
j_call: TRBJ2-2
clone_size: once
d_call: .
cdr3_nt: TGTGCCAGCAGTTACCGGGCAGGGGTCAACACCGGGGAGCTGTTTTTT
cdr3_aa: CASSYRAGVNTGELFF

cdr3_length: 13
v_call: TRBV7-9
j_call: TRBJ1-1
clone_size: once
d_call: .
cdr3_nt: TGTGCCAGCAGCTTTATAGGGGGCACTGAAGCTTTCTTT
cdr3_aa: CASSFIGGTEAFF

cdr3_length: 15
v_call: TRBV5-4
j_call: TRBJ1-2
clone_size: .
d_call: TRBD1
cdr3_nt: TGTGCCAGCAGCCCAGTCCGGGACAGAGACTATGGCTACACCTTC
cdr3_aa: CASSPVRDRDYGYTF

cdr3_length: 13
v_call: TRBV29-1
j_call: TRBJ2-7
clone_size: .
d_call: TRBD1
cdr3_nt: TGCAGCGTCGCCCGGACAGGGTCCCACGAGCAGTACTTC
cdr3_aa: CSVARTGSHEQYF

cdr3_length: 15
v_call: TRBV2
j_call: TRBJ2-3
clone_size: .
d_call: .
cdr3_nt: TGTGCCAGCAGTGAGGGCGGGACTTTCACAGATACGCAGTATTTT
cdr3_aa: CASSEGGTFTDTQYF

cdr3_length: 13
v_call: TRBV6-2/TRBV6-3
j_call: TRBJ2-5
clone_size: many
d_call: .
cdr3_nt: TGTGCCAGCAGTTACCTAAATCAAGAGACCCAGTACTTC
cdr3_aa: CASSYLNQETQYF

cdr3_length: 15
v_call: TRBV4-3
j_call: TRBJ2-4
clone_size: .
d_call: .
cdr3_nt: TGCGCCAGCAGCCAAGCGGGGAGAGCCAAAAACATTCAGTACTTC
cdr3_aa: CASSQAGRAKNIQYF

cdr3_length: 17
v_call: TRBV5-4
j_call: TRBJ2-1
clone_size: .
d_call: TRBD2
cdr3_nt: TGTGCCAGCAGCTTGGCCGGCGGGAGGTCGGCCAACAATGAGCAGTTCTTC
cdr3_aa: CASSLAGGRSANNEQFF

cdr3_length: 14
v_call: TRBV6-5
j_call: TRBJ1-6
clone_size: few
d_call: TRBD1
cdr3_nt: TGTGCCAGCAGGTGGGGACAGGGAGATTCACCCCTCCACTTT
cdr3_aa: CASRWGQGDSPLHF

cdr3_length: 15
v_call: TRBV28
j_call: TRBJ1-5
clone_size: .
d_call: .
cdr3_nt: TGTGCCAGCAGTTTATTAGGGGCGCGGAATCAGCCCCAGCATTTT
cdr3_aa: CASSLLGARNQPQHF

cdr3_length: 15
v_call: TRBV6-2/TRBV6-3
j_call: TRBJ1-2
clone_size: .
d_call: TRBD1
cdr3_nt: TGTGCCAGCAGTTATGCGACAGGGTCTAACTATGGCTACACCTTC
cdr3_aa: CASSYATGSNYGYTF

cdr3_length: 16
v_call: TRBV9
j_call: TRBJ1-3
clone_size: .
d_call: TRBD1
cdr3_nt: TGTGCCAGCAGCGTAGGACAGGGGAGCTCTGGAAACACCATATATTTT
cdr3_aa: CASSVGQGSSGNTIYF

cdr3_length: 16
v_call: TRBV28
j_call: TRBJ2-5
clone_size: .
d_call: TRBD1
cdr3_nt: TGTGCCAGCAGTGAGGGGGCACGGAGTCTCGAAGAGACCCAGTACTTC
cdr3_aa: CASSEGARSLEETQYF

cdr3_length: 13
v_call: TRBV12-3/TRBV12-4
j_call: TRBJ1-1
clone_size: .
d_call: TRBD1
cdr3_nt: TGTGCCAGCAGTCTGCGAGGGGGCTCTGAAGCTTTCTTT
cdr3_aa: CASSLRGGSEAFF

cdr3_length: 15
v_call: TRBV5-4
j_call: TRBJ1-6
clone_size: few
d_call: .
cdr3_nt: TGTGCCAGCAGCTTTGGTCAGTGGGAGAATTCACCCCTCCACTTT
cdr3_aa: CASSFGQWENSPLHF

cdr3_length: 14
v_call: TRBV15
j_call: TRBJ2-2
clone_size: .
d_call: TRBD2
cdr3_nt: TGTGCCACCGCGGGGGGGCCGGGCACCGGGGAGCTGTTTTTT
cdr3_aa: CATAGGPGTGELFF

cdr3_length: 15
v_call: TRBV30
j_call: TRBJ2-3
clone_size: once
d_call: TRBD2
cdr3_nt: TGTGCCTGGGGGAGACTAGCGGGAGTCTCAGATACGCAGTATTTT
cdr3_aa: CAWGRLAGVSDTQYF

cdr3_length: 15
v_call: TRBV5-4
j_call: TRBJ1-2
clone_size: once
d_call: TRBD1
cdr3_nt: TGTGCCAGCAGCCCGGGACAGGGACCTTTTTATGGCTACACCTTC
cdr3_aa: CASSPGQGPFYGYTF

cdr3_length: 16
v_call: TRBV10-1
j_call: TRBJ2-1
clone_size: .
d_call: .
cdr3_nt: TGCGCCAGCAGTGAGTCGTTAGGCGGGGGCCCCAATGAGCAGTTCTTC
cdr3_aa: CASSESLGGGPNEQFF

cdr3_length: 15
v_call: TRBV5-4
j_call: TRBJ2-3
clone_size: .
d_call: .
cdr3_nt: TGTGCCAGCTCCTCCGGGACAGAGCGGGCCGCCGGGAAGTATTTT
cdr3_aa: CASSSGTERAAGKYF

cdr3_length: 15
v_call: TRBV6-2/TRBV6-3
j_call: TRBJ2-4
clone_size: .
d_call: .
cdr3_nt: TGTGCCAGCAGCGATCAGGGTCTAGCCAAAAACATTCAGTACTTC
cdr3_aa: CASSDQGLAKNIQYF

cdr3_length: 14
v_call: TRBV2
j_call: TRBJ2-7
clone_size: .
d_call: .
cdr3_nt: TGTGCCAGCAGTCCCGGGTCTCGAACCTACGAGCAGTACTTC
cdr3_aa: CASSPGSRTYEQYF

cdr3_length: 12
v_call: TRBV19
j_call: TRBJ1-2
clone_size: .
d_call: TRBD1
cdr3_nt: TGTGCCACCCGGGACAGGAATTATGGCTACACCTTC
cdr3_aa: CATRDRNYGYTF

cdr3_length: 17
v_call: TRBV19
j_call: TRBJ1-2
clone_size: .
d_call: .
cdr3_nt: TGTGCCAGTAGTGTCGGCCCTCCCGGACAGAGTAACTATGGCTACACCTTC
cdr3_aa: CASSVGPPGQSNYGYTF

cdr3_length: 14
v_call: TRBV19
j_call: TRBJ2-2
clone_size: .
d_call: TRBD2
cdr3_nt: TGTGCCAGTAGTCCAGCTAGCGGGGTCGGGGAGCTGTTTTTT
cdr3_aa: CASSPASGVGELFF

cdr3_length: 15
v_call: TRBV5-1
j_call: TRBJ1-1
clone_size: .
d_call: .
cdr3_nt: TGCGCCAGCAGCTTGGTGGTGCGGGGTAGAGCTGAAGCTTTCTTT
cdr3_aa: CASSLVVRGRAEAFF

cdr3_length: 15
v_call: TRBV28
j_call: TRBJ2-5
clone_size: .
d_call: .
cdr3_nt: TGTGCCAGCGGACCGGGGTCAGGCAATGGTAGGGCCCAGTACTTC
cdr3_aa: CASGPGSGNGRAQYF

cdr3_length: 15
v_call: TRBV6-2/TRBV6-3
j_call: TRBJ1-2
clone_size: .
d_call: .
cdr3_nt: TGTGCCAGCAGTTACTCCCCGGAGACAGGCTATGGCTACACCTTC
cdr3_aa: CASSYSPETGYGYTF

cdr3_length: 16
v_call: TRBV5-6
j_call: TRBJ2-7
clone_size: .
d_call: TRBD1
cdr3_nt: TGTGCCAGCGGTGGGCGAGGGACAGGCGTTACCTACGAGCAGTACTTC
cdr3_aa: CASGGRGTGVTYEQYF

cdr3_length: 17
v_call: TRBV3-1/TRBV3-2
j_call: TRBJ2-7
clone_size: .
d_call: TRBD2
cdr3_nt: TGTGCCAGCAGCCTATCAAACTCAGAGACTAGCGGTTACGAGCAGTACTTC
cdr3_aa: CASSLSNSETSGYEQYF

cdr3_length: 19
v_call: TRBV9
j_call: TRBJ2-1
clone_size: .
d_call: TRBD2
cdr3_nt: TGTGCCAGCAGCCTAAAAACCGGGACTAGCGGCGCTTCCTACAATGAGCAGTTCTTC
cdr3_aa: CASSLKTGTSGASYNEQFF

cdr3_length: 14
v_call: TRBV27
j_call: TRBJ2-5
clone_size: once
d_call: TRBD1
cdr3_nt: TGTGCCAGCGGCGGACAGGGGGGAGGAGAGACCCAGTACTTC
cdr3_aa: CASGGQGGGETQYF

cdr3_length: 15
v_call: TRBV30
j_call: TRBJ2-5
clone_size: .
d_call: TRBD1
cdr3_nt: TGTGCCTGGAGTGCCGGACAGGGGGCGAGGGAGACCCAGTACTTC
cdr3_aa: CAWSAGQGARETQYF

cdr3_length: 16
v_call: TRBV4-2
j_call: TRBJ1-2
clone_size: .
d_call: TRBD1
cdr3_nt: TGTGCCAGCAGCCCAGAGGGGACAGGGGGTTCCTATGGCTACACCTTC
cdr3_aa: CASSPEGTGGSYGYTF

cdr3_length: 18
v_call: TRBV9
j_call: TRBJ2-2
clone_size: .
d_call: .
cdr3_nt: TGTGCCAGCAGCTCCGACTCGGTGGGGGCTCCGAACACCGGGGAGCTGTTTTTT
cdr3_aa: CASSSDSVGAPNTGELFF

cdr3_length: 15
v_call: TRBV5-8
j_call: TRBJ2-3
clone_size: .
d_call: .
cdr3_nt: TGTGCCAGCAGCCCCGGGACTCGACTCACAGATACGCAGTATTTT
cdr3_aa: CASSPGTRLTDTQYF

cdr3_length: 14
v_call: TRBV6-5
j_call: TRBJ2-7
clone_size: few
d_call: .
cdr3_nt: TGTGCCAGCAGTTACTCGATTCACAGTTCCGAGCAGTACTTC
cdr3_aa: CASSYSIHSSEQYF

cdr3_length: 14
v_call: TRBV18
j_call: TRBJ2-1
clone_size: .
d_call: .
cdr3_nt: TGTGCCAGCTCACCCTCTACGGGAGTTGATGAGCAGTTCTTC
cdr3_aa: CASSPSTGVDEQFF

cdr3_length: 15
v_call: TRBV7-2
j_call: TRBJ2-3
clone_size: .
d_call: TRBD1
cdr3_nt: TGTGCCAGCAGCTTGGACAGGGGTGGACGAGATACGCAGTATTTT
cdr3_aa: CASSLDRGGRDTQYF

cdr3_length: 16
v_call: TRBV4-2
j_call: TRBJ2-5
clone_size: .
d_call: TRBD2
cdr3_nt: TGTGCCAGCAGCCAAGACCCTAGCGGGGCCCAAGAGACCCAGTACTTC
cdr3_aa: CASSQDPSGAQETQYF

cdr3_length: 14
v_call: TRBV29-1
j_call: TRBJ2-2
clone_size: .
d_call: .
cdr3_nt: TGCAGCGTTCCGGGCGGGACGAACACCGGGGAGCTGTTTTTT
cdr3_aa: CSVPGGTNTGELFF

cdr3_length: 17
v_call: TRBV6-4
j_call: TRBJ1-1
clone_size: .
d_call: TRBD1
cdr3_nt: TGTGCCAGCAGATTCCGGACAGGGGGGATTAAAATCACTGAAGCTTTCTTT
cdr3_aa: CASRFRTGGIKITEAFF

cdr3_length: 13
v_call: TRBV19
j_call: TRBJ2-1
clone_size: .
d_call: .
cdr3_nt: TGTGCCAGTAGTATAGGAGGCCTCAATGAGCAGTTCTTC
cdr3_aa: CASSIGGLNEQFF

cdr3_length: 15
v_call: TRBV2
j_call: TRBJ2-1
clone_size: .
d_call: .
cdr3_nt: TGTGCCAGCAGCCCCTCACGGGAAGGGATGAATGAGCAGTTCTTC
cdr3_aa: CASSPSREGMNEQFF

cdr3_length: 15
v_call: TRBV6-1
j_call: TRBJ2-1
clone_size: .
d_call: TRBD1
cdr3_nt: TGTGCCAGCAGTTCAGGGGGAGTACGGAAGAATGAGCAGTTCTTC
cdr3_aa: CASSSGGVRKNEQFF

cdr3_length: 15
v_call: TRBV5-5
j_call: TRBJ2-2
clone_size: .
d_call: TRBD2
cdr3_nt: TGTGCCAGCAGCTTGAGCGGGAGAAACACCGGGGAGCTGTTTTTT
cdr3_aa: CASSLSGRNTGELFF

cdr3_length: 14
v_call: TRBV5-4
j_call: TRBJ2-7
clone_size: .
d_call: TRBD1
cdr3_nt: TGTGCCAGCAGCTCCCGGGACAGGGGAGGCGAGCAGTACTTC
cdr3_aa: CASSSRDRGGEQYF

cdr3_length: 16
v_call: TRBV4-3
j_call: TRBJ2-3
clone_size: .
d_call: .
cdr3_nt: TGCGCCAGCAGCCAAGATCTACAGGGTGGCACAGATACGCAGTATTTT
cdr3_aa: CASSQDLQGGTDTQYF

cdr3_length: 15
v_call: TRBV4-1
j_call: TRBJ1-4
clone_size: .
d_call: .
cdr3_nt: TGCGCCAGCAGCCAACGGGCGGGGGAAAGGGAAAAACTGTTTTTT
cdr3_aa: CASSQRAGEREKLFF